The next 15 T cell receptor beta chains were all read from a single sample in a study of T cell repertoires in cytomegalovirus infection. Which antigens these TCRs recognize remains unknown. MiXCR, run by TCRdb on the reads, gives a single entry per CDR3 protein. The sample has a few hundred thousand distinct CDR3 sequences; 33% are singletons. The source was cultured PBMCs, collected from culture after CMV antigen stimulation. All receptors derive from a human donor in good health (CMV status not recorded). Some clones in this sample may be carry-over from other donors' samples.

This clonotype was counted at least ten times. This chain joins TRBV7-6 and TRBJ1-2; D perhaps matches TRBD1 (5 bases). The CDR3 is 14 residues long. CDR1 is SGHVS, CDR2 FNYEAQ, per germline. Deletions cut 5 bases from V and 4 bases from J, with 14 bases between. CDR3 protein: CASSRPGTSYGYTF. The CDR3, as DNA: TGTGCCAGCAGCCGTCCCGGGACGTCCTATGGCTACACCTTC.

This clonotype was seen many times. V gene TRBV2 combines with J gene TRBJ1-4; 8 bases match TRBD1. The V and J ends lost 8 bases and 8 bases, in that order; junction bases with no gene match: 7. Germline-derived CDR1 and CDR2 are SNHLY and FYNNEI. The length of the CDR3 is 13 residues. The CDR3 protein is CASGTDRAEKLFF. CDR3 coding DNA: TGTGCCAGCGGGACGGACAGGGCCGAAAAACTGTTTTTT.

The chain's CDR3 is CASSMSQAADTQYF. The CDR3 DNA is TGTGCCAGTAGTATGAGTCAGGCCGCAGATACGCAGTATTTT. The rearrangement joins TRBV19 to TRBJ2-3; D not resolved. The CDR3 runs to 14 residues. Looked up from germline, CDR1 is LNHDA and CDR2 is SQIVND (reference sequence). Trimming removed 3 bases at V and 4 bases at J, with 11 bases between. The full variable domain, its missing parts supplied by reference TRBV19 and TRBJ2-3, is DGGITQSPKYLFRKEGQNVTLSCEQNLNHDAMYWYRQDPGQGLRLIYYSQIVNDFQKGDIAEGYSVSREKKESFPLTVTSAQKNPTAFYLCASSMSQAADTQYFGPGTRLTVL.

CDR3 bases: TGTGCCAGCAGCTCCAGTGGCTCCTATAATTCACCCCTCCACTTT. This encodes CASSSSGSYNSPLHF. The chain is built from TRBV7-2 and TRBJ1-6; no reliable D call. Germline V lookup: CDR1 SGHTA, CDR2 FQGNSA. The V and J ends lost 4 bases and 0 bases respectively, with 7 bases between them. The CDR3 totals 15 residues.

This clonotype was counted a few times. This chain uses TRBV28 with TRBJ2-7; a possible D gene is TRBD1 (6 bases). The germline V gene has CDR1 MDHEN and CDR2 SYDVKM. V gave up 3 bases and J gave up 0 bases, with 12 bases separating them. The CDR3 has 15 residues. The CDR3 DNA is TGTGCCAGCAGTTTCCAGGGGCCTAACTCCTACGAGCAGTACTTC. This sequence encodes CASSFQGPNSYEQYF.

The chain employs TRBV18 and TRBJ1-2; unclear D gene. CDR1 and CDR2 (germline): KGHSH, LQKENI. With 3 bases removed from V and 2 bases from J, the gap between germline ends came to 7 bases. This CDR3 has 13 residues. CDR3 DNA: TGTGCCAGCTCACCGGGCGACAACTATGGCTACACCTTC. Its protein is CASSPGDNYGYTF.

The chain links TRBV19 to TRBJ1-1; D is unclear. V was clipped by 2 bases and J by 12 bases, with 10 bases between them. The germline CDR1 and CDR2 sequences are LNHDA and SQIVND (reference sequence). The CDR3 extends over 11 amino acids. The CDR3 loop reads CASSISREPFF. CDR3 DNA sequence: TGTGCCAGTAGTATAAGTAGGGAACCTTTCTTT.

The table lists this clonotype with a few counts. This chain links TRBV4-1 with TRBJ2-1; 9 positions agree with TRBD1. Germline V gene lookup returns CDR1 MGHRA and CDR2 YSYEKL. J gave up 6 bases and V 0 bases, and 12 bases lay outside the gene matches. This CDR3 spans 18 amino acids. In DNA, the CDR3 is TGCGCCAGCAGCCAAGATCCACCGGGACAGGGACACAGCAATGAGCAGTTCTTC. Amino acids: CASSQDPPGQGHSNEQFF.

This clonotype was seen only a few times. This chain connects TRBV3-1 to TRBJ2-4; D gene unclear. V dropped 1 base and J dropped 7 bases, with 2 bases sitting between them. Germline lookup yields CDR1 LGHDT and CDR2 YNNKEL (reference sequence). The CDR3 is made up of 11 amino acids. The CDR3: CASSQANIQYF. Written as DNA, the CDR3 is TGTGCCAGCAGCCAAGCCAACATTCAGTACTTC.

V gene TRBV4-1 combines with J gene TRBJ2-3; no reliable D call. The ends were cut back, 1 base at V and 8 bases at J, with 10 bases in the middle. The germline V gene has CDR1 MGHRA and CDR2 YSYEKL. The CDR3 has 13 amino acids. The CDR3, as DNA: TGCGCCAGCAGCCAAGTTAGGTCCGGTACGCAGTATTTT. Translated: CASSQVRSGTQYF.

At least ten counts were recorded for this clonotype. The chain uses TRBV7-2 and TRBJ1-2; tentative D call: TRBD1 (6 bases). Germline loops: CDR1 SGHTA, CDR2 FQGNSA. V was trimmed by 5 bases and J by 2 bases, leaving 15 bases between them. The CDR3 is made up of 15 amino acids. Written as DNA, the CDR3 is TGTGCCAGCAGCACCGGTGGACAGATAAACTATGGCTACACCTTC. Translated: CASSTGGQINYGYTF.

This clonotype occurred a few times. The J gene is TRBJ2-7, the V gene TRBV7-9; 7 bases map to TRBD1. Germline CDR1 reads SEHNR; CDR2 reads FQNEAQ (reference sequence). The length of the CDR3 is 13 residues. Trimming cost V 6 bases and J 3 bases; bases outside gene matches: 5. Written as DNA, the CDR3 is TGTGCCAGCAGTACGGGACAGAACTACGAGCAGTACGTC. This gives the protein CASSTGQNYEQYV.

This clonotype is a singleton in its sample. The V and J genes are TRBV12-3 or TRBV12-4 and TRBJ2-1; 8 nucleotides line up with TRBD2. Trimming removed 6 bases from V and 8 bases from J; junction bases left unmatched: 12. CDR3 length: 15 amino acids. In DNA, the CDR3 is TGTGCCAGCAGCCCCCTTGGGAGCGGGAGCTATGAGCAGTTCTTC. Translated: CASSPLGSGSYEQFF.

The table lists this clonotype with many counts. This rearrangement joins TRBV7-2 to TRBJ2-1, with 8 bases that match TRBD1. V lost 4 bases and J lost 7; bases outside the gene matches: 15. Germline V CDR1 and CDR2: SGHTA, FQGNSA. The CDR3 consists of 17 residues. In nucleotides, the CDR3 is TGTGCCAGCAGCTCAAGTCGACAGGGGCGAATCTTGAATGAGCAGTTCTTC. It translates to CASSSSRQGRILNEQFF.

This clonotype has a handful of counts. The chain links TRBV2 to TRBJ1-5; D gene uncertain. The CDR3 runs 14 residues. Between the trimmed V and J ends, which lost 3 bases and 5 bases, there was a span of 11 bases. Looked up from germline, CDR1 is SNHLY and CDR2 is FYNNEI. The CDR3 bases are TGTGCCAGCAGTGATGAGAAGGAACATCAGCCCCAGCATTTT. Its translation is CASSDEKEHQPQHF. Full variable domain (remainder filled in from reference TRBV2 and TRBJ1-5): EPEVTQTPSHQVTQMGQEVILRCVPISNHLYFYWYRQILGQKVEFLVSFYNNEISEKSEIFDDQFSVERPDGSNFTLKIRSTKLEDSAMYFCASSDEKEHQPQHFGDGTRLSIL.